This T cell receptor (beta chain) emerged from a study of cytomegalovirus exposure and HLA in healthy donors. Study as a whole: The early release's HLA-typed donors yielded about 85 million unique TCRs. Whole-study results and caveats: Donors belonging to an Asian-associated ancestry cluster reportedly showed fewer N-insertions in productive TCRs than the 666-donor mean, according to what a later analysis found.

Worth noting for this clone: Its antigen is unidentified.

60 Vbeta and 13 Jbeta primers were used in PCR. TCRdb keeps only in-frame clones here, not all; method: immunoSEQ multiplex PCR. Its table lists 150,000 or so clones. Germline assignment: CDR1 MGHDK and CDR2 SYGVNS. V was pared by 3 bases and J by 8 bases, with 7 bases of the junction left unmatched. The CDR3 totals 14 residues. Specimen: PBMCs. The chain recombines TRBV25-1 with TRBJ1-5; TRBD1 matches 7 bases. This TCR was recovered from a woman aged 45-60 years in good health and CMV-seronegative. The CDR3 DNA reads as TGTGCCAGCAGTGAGCACACCACAGGGGAGCCCCAGCATTTT. It translates to CASSEHTTGEPQHF.